Listed here are 7 T cell receptor beta chains from one sample, sequenced in a study of blood T cell repertoires in COVID-19. Clones were sequenced by immunoSEQ multiplex PCR, and TCRdb holds only the in-frame ones, with some missing. Of about 270,000 clones detected, about nine tenths appear once; the ten largest clones hold roughly 2.2%. The sample taken for sequencing was peripheral blood. Receptors originate from a man in his forties or fifties with acute or convalescent COVID-19.

The gene calls are TRBV5-1 and TRBJ2-3; D call uncertain. V was trimmed by 2 bases and J by 0 bases, leaving 16 bases between them. The CDR3 length is 17 residues. The germline V gene encodes CDR1 SGHRS and CDR2 YFSETQ. CDR3 region: CASSLRIPSTSTDTQYF. The CDR3 DNA is TGCGCCAGCAGCTTACGAATCCCTTCTACTAGCACAGATACGCAGTATTTT.

The chain combines TRBV19 with TRBJ1-5, with 10 bases matching TRBD1. CDR1 LNHDA and CDR2 SQIVND come from the germline V gene (reference sequence). The CDR3 contains 15 residues. V was pared by 6 bases and J by 5 bases, with 7 bases of the junction left unmatched. DNA of the CDR3: TGTGCCAGTAGCCCCGGCGGACAGGGGGATCAGCCCCAGCATTTT. Amino acids: CASSPGGQGDQPQHF.

DNA of the CDR3: TGTGCCAGCAGTGGTCAGGATCAGCCCCAGCATTTT. Protein product: CASSGQDQPQHF. V and J are TRBV11-2 and TRBJ1-5; D unresolved. CDR1 is SGHAT and CDR2 is FQNNGV in the germline V gene. V was pared by 6 bases and J by 5 bases, with 8 bases between. There are 12 residues in the CDR3.

J is TRBJ1-4 and V is TRBV27; D call uncertain. Trimming left V 5 bases short and J 8 bases short, with 18 bases between. From germline, CDR1 is MNHEY and CDR2 SMNVEV (reference sequence). The CDR3 consists of 15 residues. CDR3 in DNA: TGTGCCAGCAGTCTGAGGCGGGGAGCGGGGGAAAAACTGTTTTTT. The encoded protein is CASSLRRGAGEKLFF.

The rearrangement joins TRBV19 to TRBJ1-2, with a tentative D call TRBD1 (6 bases). The germline V gene encodes CDR1 LNHDA and CDR2 SQIVND (reference sequence). V was clipped by 5 bases and J by 0 bases, with 16 bases between them. The CDR3 has 16 residues. The CDR3 DNA reads TGTGCCAGTAGTGAGACAGGAGCGAGGTCTAACTATGGCTACACCTTC. This sequence encodes CASSETGARSNYGYTF.

The chain carries TRBV5-1 and TRBJ1-1; D uncertain. V shed 6 bases and J shed 4 bases, with 16 bases lying between them. There are 14 residues in the CDR3. CDR1 is SGHRS and CDR2 is YFSETQ in the germline V gene. The DNA of the CDR3 is TGCGCCAGCACCGAACCTTCGGGGAGCACTGAAGCTTTCTTT. Residues: CASTEPSGSTEAFF. The variable domain in full, with the rest retrieved from reference TRBV5-1 and TRBJ1-1, is KAGVTQTPRYLIKTRGQQVTLSCSPISGHRSVSWYQQTPGQGLQFLFEYFSETQRNKGNFPGRFSGRQFSNSRSEMNVSTLELGDSALYLCASTEPSGSTEAFFGQGTRLTVV.

This clone was seen just once. The DNA for the CDR3 is TGTGCCAGCAGCGTAGGGCGGCCGAACACCGGGGAGCTGTTTTTT. Translation: CASSVGRPNTGELFF. V and J are TRBV9 and TRBJ2-2; D not resolved. The CDR3 loop spans 15 amino acids. Germline CDR1 SGDLS, CDR2 YYNGEE. The V end lost 0 bases, the J end lost 0 bases, and 6 bases lay between the germline ends. Complete variable domain (other parts from reference TRBV9 and TRBJ2-2): DSGVTQTPKHLITATGQRVTLRCSPRSGDLSVYWYQQSLDQGLQFLIQYYNGEERAKGNILERFSAQQFPDLHSELNLSSLELGDSALYFCASSVGRPNTGELFFGEGSRLTVL.